A selection of T cell receptor beta chains follows, all from one sample in a study of Graves' ophthalmopathy and Graves' hyperthyroidism. One entry per CDR3 protein, called by TCRdb with MiXCR from the multiplex PCR reads. The sample has more than 1,000,000 distinct CDR3 sequences; less than 45% are singletons. The specimen sequenced was peripheral blood or thyroid tissue (not recorded which). These receptor sequences come from an adult man with Graves' hyperthyroidism. The CDR3 runs from the conserved cysteine through the conserved F or W. The order of the fields is CDR3 protein, CDR3 DNA, D gene, J gene, V gene, clone size. A D gene is named only where the DNA matches it firmly. Size tells how often a clone was seen (once, few, many) or the class of an expanded clone, and some rows leave it out.

cdr3_aa: CASSRAETGNTDTQYF
cdr3_nt: TGCGCCAGCAGCCGCGCGGAGACAGGGAACACAGATACGCAGTATTTT
d_call: TRBD1
j_call: TRBJ2-3
v_call: TRBV5-1
clone_size: -

cdr3_aa: CASSTGQWTNTEAFF
cdr3_nt: TGCGCCAGCAGCACGGGACAGTGGACGAACACTGAAGCTTTCTTT
d_call: TRBD1
j_call: TRBJ1-1
v_call: TRBV5-1
clone_size: few

cdr3_aa: CAISPTGNSSPLHF
cdr3_nt: TGTGCCATCAGTCCGACAGGGAATAGTTCACCCCTCCACTTT
d_call: TRBD1
j_call: TRBJ1-6
v_call: TRBV10-3
clone_size: -

cdr3_aa: CASSDPGNNEKLFF
cdr3_nt: TGTGCCAGCAGTGACCCAGGGAATAATGAAAAACTGTTTTTT
d_call: -
j_call: TRBJ1-4
v_call: TRBV25-1
clone_size: -

cdr3_aa: CASSERQGKRTEAFF
cdr3_nt: TGTGCCAGCAGTGAGAGACAGGGGAAGAGGACTGAAGCTTTCTTT
d_call: TRBD1
j_call: TRBJ1-1
v_call: TRBV27
clone_size: few

cdr3_aa: CASSPTGFPPMNTEAFF
cdr3_nt: TGTGCCAGCAGCCCAACAGGGTTTCCGCCGATGAACACTGAAGCTTTCTTT
d_call: -
j_call: TRBJ1-1
v_call: TRBV9
clone_size: many

cdr3_aa: CASSLGPPRTRNTEAFF
cdr3_nt: TGTGCCAGCAGCTTAGGTCCCCCCAGAACAAGAAACACTGAAGCTTTCTTT
d_call: -
j_call: TRBJ1-1
v_call: TRBV11-2
clone_size: many

cdr3_aa: CATSREGRGGTEAFF
cdr3_nt: TGTGCCACCAGCAGAGAAGGGAGGGGAGGGACTGAAGCTTTCTTT
d_call: -
j_call: TRBJ1-1
v_call: TRBV15
clone_size: many

cdr3_aa: CAISGLESNQPQHF
cdr3_nt: TGTGCCATCTCAGGGTTGGAGAGCAATCAGCCCCAGCATTTT
d_call: -
j_call: TRBJ1-5
v_call: TRBV10-3
clone_size: few

cdr3_aa: CASSLVYPSGNTIYF
cdr3_nt: TGTGCCAGCAGCTTAGTGTACCCGTCTGGAAACACCATATATTTT
d_call: -
j_call: TRBJ1-3
v_call: TRBV7-9
clone_size: -

cdr3_aa: CAISESKAAEQYF
cdr3_nt: TGTGCCATCAGTGAGTCGAAAGCTGCCGAGCAGTACTTC
d_call: -
j_call: TRBJ2-7
v_call: TRBV10-3
clone_size: few

cdr3_aa: CASSQDGINQPQYF
cdr3_nt: TGTGCCAGCAGCCAGGACGGAATCAATCAGCCCCAGTACTTC
d_call: -
j_call: TRBJ2-5
v_call: TRBV5-4
clone_size: -

cdr3_aa: CSATPGTGWQTQYF
cdr3_nt: TGCAGTGCCACTCCCGGGACAGGGTGGCAGACCCAGTACTTC
d_call: TRBD1
j_call: TRBJ2-5
v_call: TRBV20-1
clone_size: -

cdr3_aa: CASSLVEVWPQHF
cdr3_nt: TGTGCCAGCAGTTTAGTGGAGGTCTGGCCCCAGCATTTT
d_call: -
j_call: TRBJ1-5
v_call: TRBV12-3/TRBV12-4
clone_size: many

cdr3_aa: CSARDRDRQRLTYF
cdr3_nt: TGCAGTGCTAGAGACCGGGACAGGCAACGGTTGACGTATTTT
d_call: TRBD1
j_call: TRBJ1-3
v_call: TRBV20-1
clone_size: -

cdr3_aa: CAIRAEETQYF
cdr3_nt: TGTGCCATCAGGGCCGAAGAGACCCAGTACTTC
d_call: -
j_call: TRBJ2-5
v_call: TRBV10-3
clone_size: many

cdr3_aa: CASSPLPHYEQYF
cdr3_nt: TGTGCCAGCAGTCCCCTACCTCACTACGAGCAGTACTTC
d_call: -
j_call: TRBJ2-7
v_call: TRBV6-6
clone_size: many

cdr3_aa: CASSFLGDRVGTEAFF
cdr3_nt: TGTGCCAGCAGTTTTCTCGGGGACAGGGTGGGGACTGAAGCTTTCTTT
d_call: TRBD1
j_call: TRBJ1-1
v_call: TRBV12-3/TRBV12-4
clone_size: many

cdr3_aa: CSARVHFGYTF
cdr3_nt: TGCAGTGCTAGAGTACATTTCGGCTACACCTTC
d_call: -
j_call: TRBJ1-2
v_call: TRBV20-1
clone_size: -

cdr3_aa: CASSQKVDAHIDQYF
cdr3_nt: TGTGCCAGCAGCCAAAAGGTTGACGCCCATATTGACCAGTACTTC
d_call: -
j_call: TRBJ2-5
v_call: TRBV3-1
clone_size: -

cdr3_aa: CASSLWSSGQQETQYF
cdr3_nt: TGCGCCAGCAGCTTGTGGTCTAGCGGCCAACAAGAGACCCAGTACTTC
d_call: TRBD2
j_call: TRBJ2-5
v_call: TRBV5-1
clone_size: few

cdr3_aa: CASSSLRSGCIYEQYF
cdr3_nt: TGTGCCAGCAGCTCCCTTCGGAGCGGGTGTATCTACGAGCAGTACTTC
d_call: -
j_call: TRBJ2-7
v_call: TRBV11-2
clone_size: -

cdr3_aa: CAISGGQGGETQYF
cdr3_nt: TGTGCCATCAGCGGTGGACAGGGCGGCGAGACCCAGTACTTC
d_call: TRBD1
j_call: TRBJ2-5
v_call: TRBV10-3
clone_size: many

cdr3_aa: CSVPSSYNSPLHF
cdr3_nt: TGCAGTGTACCGAGCTCCTATAATTCACCCCTCCACTTT
d_call: -
j_call: TRBJ1-6
v_call: TRBV20-1
clone_size: -

cdr3_aa: CASSELAGHSLREQYF
cdr3_nt: TGTGCCAGCAGTGAGTTAGCGGGGCACAGTCTGAGGGAGCAGTACTTC
d_call: TRBD2
j_call: TRBJ2-7
v_call: TRBV25-1
clone_size: -

cdr3_aa: CASSLLRTTKPQHF
cdr3_nt: TGTGCCAGCAGTTTATTGAGGACGACGAAGCCCCAGCATTTT
d_call: -
j_call: TRBJ1-5
v_call: TRBV28
clone_size: -

cdr3_aa: CATRTDTNEKLFF
cdr3_nt: TGTGCCACGCGGACAGATACTAATGAAAAACTGTTTTTT
d_call: -
j_call: TRBJ1-4
v_call: TRBV15
clone_size: many

cdr3_aa: CASSYPGQPEKLFF
cdr3_nt: TGTGCCAGCAGTTACCCGGGACAGCCTGAAAAACTGTTTTTT
d_call: TRBD1
j_call: TRBJ1-4
v_call: TRBV6-6
clone_size: -

cdr3_aa: CASSLLGAANTGELFF
cdr3_nt: TGTGCCAGCAGCTTACTGGGGGCCGCGAACACCGGGGAGCTGTTTTTT
d_call: -
j_call: TRBJ2-2
v_call: TRBV7-9
clone_size: -

cdr3_aa: CASSLRSRGRLNTGELFF
cdr3_nt: TGCGCCAGCAGCTTGAGATCAAGGGGACGCCTAAACACCGGGGAGCTGTTTTTT
d_call: -
j_call: TRBJ2-2
v_call: TRBV5-1
clone_size: few

cdr3_aa: CASSVSTGSTEAFF
cdr3_nt: TGTGCCAGCAGCGTAAGTACAGGGAGCACTGAAGCTTTCTTT
d_call: -
j_call: TRBJ1-1
v_call: TRBV9
clone_size: -

cdr3_aa: CAWRRGGSPLHF
cdr3_nt: TGTGCCTGGAGAAGGGGGGGATCACCCCTCCACTTT
d_call: -
j_call: TRBJ1-6
v_call: TRBV19
clone_size: -

cdr3_aa: CASSVPLRGQGNEQYF
cdr3_nt: TGCGCCAGCAGTGTTCCCCTACGTGGACAGGGTAACGAGCAGTACTTC
d_call: TRBD1
j_call: TRBJ2-7
v_call: TRBV10-1
clone_size: -